The 21 T cell receptor beta chains given below trace back to one sample, sequenced in a study of T-cell memory formation after mild COVID-19 (dated by TCRdb to the early 2020s). The method behind the library was 5' RACE. Sequenced using an Illumina NovaSeq 6000. TCRdb redid the processing of the public reads, applying fastp at Q25 and MiXCR, and retained in-frame beta chains. Rows with a matching CDR3 protein are joined into one entry that keeps the most common DNA and genes. Across this sample there are about 130,000 distinct CDR3 sequences, with about 5.9% seen only once. The ten top clones hold 2% to 2.5% of the sample. The specimen was PBMCs or a T cell subset sorted from them (not recorded which). All receptors come from an adult woman who had mild COVID-19 (a few samples of this study predate the infection). The sample titles of this study are shuffled in the database, so cell type and time point are left out; the donor was told from shared clones.

This clonotype has just a few counts. The rearrangement uses TRBV3-1 and TRBJ1-2; D ambiguous. The CDR3 spans 15 residues. V was trimmed by 4 bases and J by 4 bases, leaving 16 bases between them. Per germline, CDR1 LGHDT and CDR2 YNNKEL (reference sequence). The CDR3 protein is CASSPQALVPYGYTF. CDR3 nucleotide sequence: TGTGCCAGCAGCCCACAAGCTCTGGTCCCCTATGGCTACACCTTC.

This clonotype was observed at least ten times. At one boundary the junction diverges from the germline segment, which might be a read error. CDR3 DNA sequence: TGTGCCAGCAGCTACAGCGGGAGCTCCCACGAGCAGTACTTC. It is translated as CASSYSGSSHEQYF. V usage is TRBV7-2 and J usage is TRBJ2-7, with 8 bases identical to TRBD2. Germline assignment: CDR1 SGHTA and CDR2 FQGNSA. The CDR3 length is 14 residues.

This clonotype was observed a few times. The CDR3 nucleotides are TGCGCCAGCAGCTATCGCCAACAGGGTACCACTGAAGCTTTCTTT. Translating gives CASSYRQQGTTEAFF. V is TRBV5-1 and J is TRBJ1-1, with D perhaps TRBD1 (6 bases). The CDR3 contains 15 residues. V was pared by 3 bases and J by 4 bases, with 16 bases between. Germline V gene sequence: CDR1 SGHRS, CDR2 YFSETQ.

This clonotype came up a few times. The gene calls are TRBV29-1 and TRBJ2-6; TRBD1 aligns across 8 bases. The germline V gene has CDR1 SQVTM and CDR2 ANQGSEA. The CDR3 has 15 residues. J gave up 4 bases and V 4 bases, and 6 bases lay outside the gene matches. The CDR3 nucleotides are TGCAGCGTTGGACAGGGGTCTGGCGGGGCCAACGTCCTGACTTTC. This translates into CSVGQGSGGANVLTF.

There are a few counts of this clonotype. The V gene is TRBV6-5, the J gene TRBJ2-3; D remains unclear. V was pared by 4 bases and J by 2 bases, with 7 bases between. The CDR3 is 13 residues long. Per the germline V gene, CDR1 is MNHEY and CDR2 is SVGAGI. This chain's CDR3 is CASSSDLTDTQYF. For the CDR3, the DNA is TGTGCCAGCAGTTCGGACCTCACAGATACGCAGTATTTT.

This clonotype was detected a few times. V is TRBV24-1 and J is TRBJ2-5; D is tentatively TRBD1 or TRBD2 (5 bases each). The V end was cut by 4 bases, the J end by 3 bases, with 14 bases between. CDR1 and CDR2 (germline): KGHDR, SFDVKD. This CDR3 is built from 15 residues. The CDR3 nucleotides read TGTGCCACCAGTGACGGTGGGGTGGGGGAAGAGACCCAGTACTTC. Its translation is CATSDGGVGEETQYF.

This clonotype was counted many times. The V call is TRBV5-1, the J call TRBJ2-3; 13 bases agree with TRBD2. This CDR3 is built from 17 residues. CDR1 and CDR2 (germline): SGHRS, YFSETQ. The ends lost 4 bases at V and 4 bases at J; junction bases unmatched: 9. CDR3 sequence (DNA): TGCGCCAGCAGCCCACTCCGGACTAGCGGGGGCGCAGATACGCAGTATTTT. Protein product: CASSPLRTSGGADTQYF.

This clonotype was seen repeatedly, ten times or more. This CDR3 is CASSLEGSTDTQYF. The DNA of the CDR3 is TGCGCCAGCAGCTTGGAGGGCAGCACAGATACGCAGTATTTT. The chain uses TRBV5-1 and TRBJ2-3; D remains ambiguous. The CDR3 is 14 amino acids. In germline, CDR1 is SGHRS, CDR2 YFSETQ. V lost 0 bases and J 0 bases, leaving 5 bases between the germline ends.

This clonotype was recorded a few times. J is TRBJ1-2 and V is TRBV10-3; 9 bases line up with TRBD1. The CDR3 loop spans 16 amino acids. Germline CDR1 and CDR2: ENHRY and SYGVKD. V dropped 4 bases and J dropped 8; count of bases not matched to a gene: 14. The DNA of the CDR3 is TGTGCCATCAGTGTCTTAGTCGTACAGGGGGCAATCGGCTACACCTTC. This encodes CAISVLVVQGAIGYTF.

This chain connects TRBV29-1 to TRBJ2-2, with D possibly TRBD1 on 5 matching bases. The CDR3 runs to 15 residues. V was cut by 0 bases and J by 6 bases, with 14 bases left in between. Germline-derived CDR1 and CDR2 are SQVTM and ANQGSEA. Written as DNA, the CDR3 is TGCAGCGTTGAAGATCAAGGGGTTTCGGCCGGGGAGCTGTTTTTT. Its protein is CSVEDQGVSAGELFF.

This clonotype has at least ten counts. In DNA form, the CDR3 reads TGTGCCAGCAGTTTAGCCGGACTAGCTGATAGGAATGAGCAGTTCTTC. The encoded protein is CASSLAGLADRNEQFF. V usage is TRBV12-3 or TRBV12-4 and J usage is TRBJ2-1, with 8 bases identical to TRBD2. This CDR3 contains 16 residues. The ends lost 0 bases at V and 7 bases at J; junction bases unmatched: 8.

This clonotype has a count of ten or more. The chain is built from TRBV12-3 or TRBV12-4 and TRBJ1-1; TRBD1 aligns across 7 bases. The length of the CDR3 is 16 residues. J gave up 1 base and V 2 bases, and 7 bases lay outside the gene matches. CDR3 sequence (DNA): TGTGCCAGCAGTTTACAACCGAGGACAGGGAACACTGAAGCTTTCTTT. This sequence encodes CASSLQPRTGNTEAFF.

The chain uses TRBV6-5 and TRBJ1-5; unclear D gene. The CDR3 runs 14 residues. Looked up from germline, CDR1 is MNHEY and CDR2 is SVGAGI. V lost 0 bases and J 6 bases, leaving 9 bases between the germline ends. The CDR3 nucleotides are TGTGCCAGCAGTTACTCGGCCAGTTTTCAGCCCCAGCATTTT. Translating it yields CASSYSASFQPQHF.

This clonotype came up many times. This chain uses TRBV12-3 or TRBV12-4 with TRBJ1-1, with no clear D. The V and J ends lost 5 bases and 1 base respectively, with 17 bases between them. The CDR3 sequence is 16 residues long. CDR3 coding DNA: TGTGCCAGCAGTCTTAACCACGGACTGGGGAACACTGAAGCTTTCTTT. It codes for CASSLNHGLGNTEAFF.

A few counts support this clonotype. The chain carries TRBV7-9 and TRBJ2-3, with 12 bases lining up with TRBD2. The CDR3 loop spans 15 amino acids. Germline CDR1 reads SEHNR; CDR2 reads FQNEAQ (reference sequence). V shed 10 bases and J 2 bases; nucleotides not matched to a gene: 7. CDR3 protein: CATTRTSGITDTQYF. CDR3 DNA sequence: TGTGCCACTACTAGGACTAGCGGGATCACAGATACGCAGTATTTT.

This clonotype was seen a few times. This rearrangement joins TRBV7-6 to TRBJ2-5; unclear D gene. V dropped 3 bases and J dropped 2 bases, with 13 bases sitting between them. In germline, CDR1 is SGHVS, CDR2 FNYEAQ. This CDR3 is built from 15 residues. CDR3 nucleotides: TGTGCCAGCAGCTTGAAACCGCCACCGCAAGAGACCCAGTACTTC. It specifies CASSLKPPPQETQYF.

The sample holds many counts of this clonotype. The chain links TRBV7-9 to TRBJ1-6; TRBD1 is a possible D gene (6 bases). Trimming shortened V by 5 bases and J by 7 bases, and 21 bases separated the two germline ends. CDR3 length: 17 residues. Germline CDR1 and CDR2: SEHNR and FQNEAQ (reference sequence). CDR3 sequence: CASSLRLLRDTNSPLHF. In nucleotides, the CDR3 is TGTGCCAGCAGCCTGAGGTTGCTGCGGGACACCAATTCACCCCTCCACTTT.

This clonotype showed up just a few times. The J gene is TRBJ2-1, the V gene TRBV18; 10 positions agree with TRBD1. Germline V lookup: CDR1 KGHSH, CDR2 LQKENI. With 3 bases clipped from V and 9 bases from J, the junction kept 5 bases outside the gene matches. The CDR3 is 14 amino acids. CDR3 sequence reads: CASSPGQGLGEQFF. CDR3 in DNA: TGTGCCAGCTCACCGGGACAGGGGCTCGGTGAGCAGTTCTTC.

This clonotype showed up just a few times. The chain links TRBV12-3 or TRBV12-4 to TRBJ1-2; no clear D gene. V gave up 3 bases and J gave up 4 bases, with 6 bases separating them. The CDR3 runs to 12 residues. In DNA form, the CDR3 reads TGTGCCAGCAGTTTGAAGAGCTATGGCTACACCTTC. Translation: CASSLKSYGYTF.

This clonotype came up a few times. The J gene is TRBJ2-3, the V gene TRBV16; D may correspond to TRBD1 or TRBD2 (5 bases each). V dropped 4 bases and J dropped 1 base, with 15 bases sitting between them. Germline V gene data show CDR1 as KGHSY and CDR2 as FQNENV. The CDR3 is 16 residues long. DNA for the CDR3: TGTGCCAGCAGCCCACCCCGGGGCCGGGGCACAGATACGCAGTATTTT. This gives the protein CASSPPRGRGTDTQYF.

This clonotype was observed many times. The V and J genes are TRBV11-3 and TRBJ2-7; the D gene could be TRBD1 or TRBD2 (5 bases each). The germline gives CDR1 SGHNT, CDR2 YENEEA. V shed 4 bases and J shed 7 bases, with 11 bases lying between them. This CDR3 spans 12 amino acids. The CDR3 DNA reads TGTGCCAGCAGCTCGGGGCTACGAGAGCAGTACTTC. Its translation: CASSSGLREQYF. The variable domain in full, completed from reference TRBV11-3 and TRBJ2-7, reads EAGVVQSPRYKIIEKKQPVAFWCNPISGHNTLYWYLQNLGQGPELLIRYENEEAVDDSQLPKDRFSAERLKGVDSTLKIQPAELGDSAVYLCASSSGLREQYFGPGTRLTVT.